One sample yielded the 8 T cell receptor beta chains listed below, sequenced in a study of metastatic and nonmetastatic thyroid tumors (dated by TCRdb to about 2020). The library was made by PCR. Instrument on record: Illumina HiSeq 4000. TCRdb passed the public sequencing reads through fastp at Q25 and MiXCR, retaining productive beta sequences. The sample profile shows 20,000 to 25,000 clones; approximately 15% of them were found once. The top ten hold roughly 14% of the sample. None of the patients had been given any treatment before thyroid surgery. What was sequenced was tumor tissue. The receptors here all came from a female donor with papillary thyroid cancer or a benign thyroid nodule (not recorded which). Some clones in this sample may be carry-over from other donors' samples.

On this clone: A much larger clone differs from this one at a single base, so this may be a read error. DNA of the CDR3: TGCAGCACCCGCCAGGCACGCAGAAGGACTGAAGCTTTCTTT. As protein: CSTRQARRRTEAFF. This chain connects TRBV29-1 to TRBJ1-1; no reliable D call. V was pared by 8 bases and J by 5 bases, with 21 bases between. The CDR3 has 14 amino acids. The germline CDR1 and CDR2 sequences are SQVTM and ANQGSEA.

This clone has more than one count but fewer than ten. An end of the junction differs from the germline gene, which may be a read error. Other DNA sequences in the sample encode the same CDR3. The chain recombines TRBV2 with TRBJ2-7; 10 nucleotides match TRBD2. The CDR3 sequence is 13 residues long. Germline CDR1 and CDR2: SNHLY and FYNNEI. The CDR3 loop is CASTRGSGRDQYF. The DNA for the CDR3 is TGTGCTAGCACCCGCGGGAGCGGGAGGGATCAGTACTTC.

This clone was counted between two and nine times. A read error is possible here, since a much larger clone lies one base away. This chain joins TRBV6-1 and TRBJ2-7, with 8 bases matching TRBD1. The germline V gene has CDR1 MNHNS and CDR2 SASEGT. The CDR3 extends over 13 amino acids. Unmatched junction bases numbered 6, after V lost 5 bases and J lost 6 bases. The CDR3 nucleotides are TGTGCCAGCAGTCCGGGACAGGTCTGCGAGCAGTACTTC. As protein: CASSPGQVCEQYF.

This clone was picked up many times. The sample has other DNA sequences that encode this CDR3 too. The chain employs TRBV29-1 and TRBJ1-1, with TRBD1 identical over 9 bases. Germline CDR1 SQVTM, CDR2 ANQGSEA. V lost 3 bases and J lost 5; bases outside the gene matches: 4. The CDR3 is 13 residues long. For the CDR3, the DNA is TGCAGCGTTGAGAGGGACAGGGCGACTGAAGCTTTCTTT. As protein: CSVERDRATEAFF. Full variable domain (outside the CDR3, taken from reference TRBV29-1 and TRBJ1-1): SAVISQKPSRDICQRGTSLTIQCQVDSQVTMMFWYRQQPGQSLTLIATANQGSEATYESGFVIDKFPISRPNLTFSTLTVSNMSPEDSSIYLCSVERDRATEAFFGQGTRLTVV.

Only a few counts were recorded for this clone. This rearrangement joins TRBV2 to TRBJ2-7; 8 nucleotides align to TRBD1. The CDR3 loop spans 14 amino acids. Germline CDR1 is SNHLY and CDR2 is FYNNEI. The V gene end was trimmed by 7 bases and the J gene end by 6 bases; junction bases not matched to a gene: 11. The CDR3 DNA reads as TGTGCCAGCAATGAGGCAGGGGGCTTCTCCGAGCAGTACTTC. Encoded protein: CASNEAGGFSEQYF.

Many counts were recorded for this clone. V is TRBV6-5 and J is TRBJ1-5; D is undetermined. Germline V CDR1 and CDR2: MNHEY, SVGAGI. The V and J ends lost 0 bases and 7 bases respectively, with 7 bases between them. This CDR3 is built from 13 residues. The CDR3 loop reads CASSYSEGQPQHF. The CDR3 DNA sequence: TGTGCCAGCAGTTACTCGGAAGGCCAGCCCCAGCATTTT.

Ten or more counts support this clone. V gene TRBV15 combines with J gene TRBJ1-5, with D perhaps matching TRBD1 (5 bases). Germline assignment: CDR1 LNHNV and CDR2 YYDKDF (reference sequence). This CDR3 contains 15 residues. Trimming stripped 5 bases from V and 4 bases from J, with 15 bases between. CDR3 nucleotides: TGTGCCACCAGCCCCCGAGTGGGGGATAATCAGCCCCAGCATTTT. Protein sequence: CATSPRVGDNQPQHF. Drawing the rest from reference TRBV15 and TRBJ1-5, the complete variable domain is DAMVIQNPRYQVTQFGKPVTLSCSQTLNHNVMYWYQQKSSQAPKLLFHYYDKDFNNEADTPDNFQSRRPNTSFCFLDIRSPGLGDTAMYLCATSPRVGDNQPQHFGDGTRLSIL.

The chain carries TRBV7-2 and TRBJ2-7; D gene unclear. CDR1 is SGHTA, CDR2 FQGNSA, per germline. The CDR3 runs 14 residues. Trimming took 0 bases from V and 2 from J, leaving 8 bases between them. The DNA of the CDR3 is TGTGCCAGCAGCTTAGCACCTTCTCCCTACGAGCAGTACTTC. This encodes CASSLAPSPYEQYF. Looking up the rest from reference TRBV7-2 and TRBJ2-7 gives the full variable domain: GAGVSQSPSNKVTEKGKDVELRCDPISGHTALYWYRQSLGQGLEFLIYFQGNSAPDKSGLPSDRFSAERTGGSVSTLTIQRTQQEDSAVYLCASSLAPSPYEQYFGPGTRLTVT.